This T cell receptor (beta chain) derives from a study of T cell responses to AZD1222 COVID-19 vaccine. Study findings and constraints: Elevations in Spike-specific TCR breadth and depth followed administration of two AZD1222 doses. Repertoires in all cases were sampled only once the peak T cell response had passed. It should be noted that donors were predominantly white British and more often female, and clonal diversity was possibly underestimated. Only six individuals given AZD1222 were seropositive at baseline.

Details on this clone: The antigen is undetermined.

The repertoire was sequenced with immunoSEQ multiplex PCR; TCRdb's copy has only in-frame clones and lacks some. Of 130,000 to 150,000 clones listed, 90% to 95% are singletons. The CDR3 totals 13 residues. The V gene's germline CDR1 is LNHDA and CDR2 SQIVND (reference sequence). With 7 bases removed from V and 0 bases from J, the gap between germline ends came to 10 bases. J is TRBJ2-7 and V is TRBV19; TRBD1 might be the D (5 bases). This sequence was found in an adult in good health. Here the sequenced sample was peripheral blood, taken on day 0 of AZD1222 vaccination. The CDR3: CASKRGASYEQYF. CDR3 DNA: TGTGCCAGTAAAAGGGGCGCCTCCTACGAGCAGTACTTC.